Listed below are T cell receptor beta chains from one sample, sequenced in a study of Graves' ophthalmopathy and Graves' hyperthyroidism. TCRdb independently ran MiXCR on the multiplex PCR reads; one entry per CDR3 protein. The data contain about 390,000 distinct CDR3 sequences, about 18% of them seen just once; the ten biggest clones take up roughly 2.4%. Sample: peripheral blood. The receptors originated from an adult woman with stable Graves' hyperthyroidism. Each CDR3 is given with its conserved first and last residue. D genes are given only for firm matches. Only some rows state a clone size, as once, few, many or a class for expanded clones.

j_call: TRBJ1-1; clone_size: once; d_call: -; v_call: TRBV12-3/TRBV12-4; cdr3_aa: CASSPVVVLNTEAFF; cdr3_nt: TGTGCCAGCAGCCCGGTTGTGGTATTGAACACTGAAGCTTTCTTT
j_call: TRBJ2-7; clone_size: many; d_call: -; v_call: TRBV4-1; cdr3_aa: CASSQGMGNYEQYF; cdr3_nt: TGCGCCAGCAGCCAAGGTATGGGTAACTACGAGCAGTACTTC
j_call: TRBJ1-2; clone_size: -; d_call: TRBD1; v_call: TRBV6-1; cdr3_aa: CATRTGGSGYGYTF; cdr3_nt: TGTGCCACCAGGACAGGGGGATCCGGCTATGGCTACACCTTC
j_call: TRBJ1-6; clone_size: many; d_call: -; v_call: TRBV28; cdr3_aa: CASHSGGSPLHF; cdr3_nt: TGTGCCAGCCACTCGGGGGGTTCACCCCTCCACTTT
j_call: TRBJ1-1; clone_size: many; d_call: -; v_call: TRBV30; cdr3_aa: CAWSPGSGTPMNTEAFF; cdr3_nt: TGTGCCTGGAGTCCTGGGTCTGGGACACCGATGAACACTGAAGCTTTCTTT
j_call: TRBJ1-6; clone_size: many; d_call: -; v_call: TRBV4-3; cdr3_aa: CASSQVQSSYNSPLHF; cdr3_nt: TGCGCCAGCAGCCAAGTTCAGAGCTCCTATAATTCACCCCTCCACTTT
j_call: TRBJ1-3; clone_size: many; d_call: -; v_call: TRBV6-4; cdr3_aa: CATKGGGNTIYF; cdr3_nt: TGTGCCACCAAGGGGGGTGGAAACACCATATATTTT
j_call: TRBJ2-5; clone_size: -; d_call: -; v_call: TRBV7-8; cdr3_aa: CASSLGRGPMETQYF; cdr3_nt: TGTGCCAGCAGCCTCGGGAGGGGGCCGATGGAGACCCAGTACTTC
j_call: TRBJ2-2; clone_size: many; d_call: -; v_call: TRBV12-3/TRBV12-4; cdr3_aa: CASTQGFNTGELFF; cdr3_nt: TGTGCCAGCACCCAGGGTTTTAACACCGGGGAGCTGTTTTTT
j_call: TRBJ1-5; clone_size: once; d_call: -; v_call: TRBV6-5; cdr3_aa: CASSYPGPQPQHF; cdr3_nt: TGTGCCAGCAGTTACCCAGGGCCGCAGCCCCAGCATTTT
j_call: TRBJ2-7; clone_size: many; d_call: -; v_call: TRBV6-5; cdr3_aa: CASSRATGEQYF; cdr3_nt: TGTGCCAGCAGTCGCGCAACAGGGGAGCAGTACTTC
j_call: TRBJ2-7; clone_size: many; d_call: TRBD2; v_call: TRBV5-1; cdr3_aa: CASSLGPGLAGGYEQYF; cdr3_nt: TGCGCCAGCAGCTTGGGGCCGGGACTAGCGGGAGGTTACGAGCAGTACTTC
j_call: TRBJ2-2; clone_size: many; d_call: TRBD2; v_call: TRBV5-1; cdr3_aa: CASSRTSGVANTGELFF; cdr3_nt: TGCGCCAGCAGCCGGACTAGCGGGGTCGCGAACACCGGGGAGCTGTTTTTT
j_call: TRBJ2-2; clone_size: many; d_call: TRBD2; v_call: TRBV7-3; cdr3_aa: CASSLLNSGVNTGELFF; cdr3_nt: TGTGCCAGCAGCCTATTAAATAGCGGGGTGAACACCGGGGAGCTGTTTTTT
j_call: TRBJ1-1; clone_size: many; d_call: TRBD1; v_call: TRBV6-5; cdr3_aa: CASKMDRAGTEAFF; cdr3_nt: TGTGCCAGCAAGATGGACAGGGCGGGGACTGAAGCTTTCTTT
j_call: TRBJ1-1; clone_size: few; d_call: TRBD1; v_call: TRBV12-3/TRBV12-4; cdr3_aa: CASSGTGGLNTEAFF; cdr3_nt: TGTGCCAGCAGTGGGACAGGGGGCCTGAACACTGAAGCTTTCTTT
j_call: TRBJ2-7; clone_size: many; d_call: -; v_call: TRBV28; cdr3_aa: CASSQLQMGSYEQYF; cdr3_nt: TGTGCCAGCAGTCAACTCCAAATGGGTAGTTACGAGCAGTACTTC
j_call: TRBJ2-5; clone_size: many; d_call: -; v_call: TRBV10-3; cdr3_aa: CATRAYQETQYF; cdr3_nt: TGTGCCACTAGGGCGTACCAAGAGACCCAGTACTTC
j_call: TRBJ1-1; clone_size: many; d_call: -; v_call: TRBV29-1; cdr3_aa: CSVNRNTEAFF; cdr3_nt: TGCAGCGTCAACAGGAACACTGAAGCTTTCTTT
j_call: TRBJ2-7; clone_size: many; d_call: -; v_call: TRBV28; cdr3_aa: CASSFSDGDSYEQYF; cdr3_nt: TGTGCCAGCAGTTTTTCGGACGGAGACTCCTACGAGCAGTACTTC
j_call: TRBJ2-7; clone_size: many; d_call: -; v_call: TRBV2; cdr3_aa: CASSELSRNEQYF; cdr3_nt: TGTGCCAGCAGTGAACTGTCGCGGAACGAGCAGTACTTC
j_call: TRBJ2-2; clone_size: -; d_call: TRBD2; v_call: TRBV20-1; cdr3_aa: CSARPIAGDPTGELFF; cdr3_nt: TGCAGTGCTAGACCTATAGCGGGGGATCCTACCGGGGAGCTGTTTTTT
j_call: TRBJ1-6; clone_size: many; d_call: TRBD1; v_call: TRBV12-3/TRBV12-4; cdr3_aa: CASGQRGRGAPLHF; cdr3_nt: TGTGCCAGCGGTCAAAGGGGGCGCGGAGCACCCCTCCACTTT
j_call: TRBJ1-2; clone_size: many; d_call: TRBD1; v_call: TRBV29-1; cdr3_aa: CSARQGAIDGYGYTF; cdr3_nt: TGCAGCGCCCGACAGGGGGCGATTGATGGCTATGGCTACACCTTC
j_call: TRBJ1-1; clone_size: few; d_call: -; v_call: TRBV3-1; cdr3_aa: CASSQYRSFDSEAFF; cdr3_nt: TGTGCCAGCAGCCAATATCGCTCTTTCGACAGTGAAGCTTTCTTT
j_call: TRBJ1-2; clone_size: many; d_call: -; v_call: TRBV19; cdr3_aa: CASSIRHRLYTF; cdr3_nt: TGTGCCAGTAGTATTCGGCACCGACTTTACACCTTC
j_call: TRBJ1-1; clone_size: many; d_call: TRBD1; v_call: TRBV6-2/TRBV6-3; cdr3_aa: CASSYGTGGFTEAFF; cdr3_nt: TGTGCCAGCAGTTACGGGACAGGGGGCTTCACTGAAGCTTTCTTT
j_call: TRBJ2-7; clone_size: many; d_call: -; v_call: TRBV6-2/TRBV6-3; cdr3_aa: CASSAVYEQYF; cdr3_nt: TGTGCCAGCAGCGCGGTCTACGAGCAGTACTTC
j_call: TRBJ1-3; clone_size: many; d_call: -; v_call: TRBV6-5; cdr3_aa: CASSYEGFSGNTIYF; cdr3_nt: TGTGCCAGCAGTTACGAAGGGTTCTCTGGAAACACCATATATTTT